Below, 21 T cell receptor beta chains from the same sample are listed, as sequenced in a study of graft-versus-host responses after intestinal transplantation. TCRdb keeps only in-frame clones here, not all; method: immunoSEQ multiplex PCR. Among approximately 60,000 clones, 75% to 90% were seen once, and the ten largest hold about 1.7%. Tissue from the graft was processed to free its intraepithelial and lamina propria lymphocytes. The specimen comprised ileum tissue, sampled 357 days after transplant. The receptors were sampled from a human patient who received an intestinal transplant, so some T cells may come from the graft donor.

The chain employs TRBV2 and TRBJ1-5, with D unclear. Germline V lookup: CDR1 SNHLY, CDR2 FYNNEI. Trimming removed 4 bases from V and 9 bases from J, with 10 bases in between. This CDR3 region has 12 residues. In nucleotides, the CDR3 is TGTGCCAGCAGTGTAATGACCCGGCCCCAGCATTTT. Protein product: CASSVMTRPQHF.

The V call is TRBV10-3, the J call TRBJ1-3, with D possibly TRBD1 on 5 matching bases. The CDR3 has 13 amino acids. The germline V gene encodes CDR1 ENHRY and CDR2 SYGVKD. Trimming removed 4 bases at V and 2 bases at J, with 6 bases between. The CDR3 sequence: CAISATAGNTIYF. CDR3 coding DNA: TGTGCCATCAGTGCGACAGCTGGAAACACCATATATTTT.

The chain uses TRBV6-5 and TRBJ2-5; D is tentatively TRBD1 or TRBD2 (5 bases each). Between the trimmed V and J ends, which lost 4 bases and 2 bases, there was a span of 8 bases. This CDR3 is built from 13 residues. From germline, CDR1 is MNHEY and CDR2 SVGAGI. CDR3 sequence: CASSSWGQETQYF. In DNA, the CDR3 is TGTGCCAGCAGTTCCTGGGGGCAAGAGACCCAGTACTTC.

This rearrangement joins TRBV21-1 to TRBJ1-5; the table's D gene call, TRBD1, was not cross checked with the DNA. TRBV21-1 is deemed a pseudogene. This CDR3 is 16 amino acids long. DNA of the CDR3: TGTGCCAGCAGCAAAGGTGGACAGGGAGAGCCTCAGCCCCAGCATTTT. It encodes CASSKGGQGEPQPQHF.

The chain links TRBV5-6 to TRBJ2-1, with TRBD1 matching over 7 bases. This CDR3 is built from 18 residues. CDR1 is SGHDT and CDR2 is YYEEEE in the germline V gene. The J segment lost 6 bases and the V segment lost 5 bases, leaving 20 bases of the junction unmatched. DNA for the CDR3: TGTGCCAGCAGTCTGCTTATCCTCAACAGGGGAAGGAGCAATGAGCAGTTCTTC. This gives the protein CASSLLILNRGRSNEQFF.

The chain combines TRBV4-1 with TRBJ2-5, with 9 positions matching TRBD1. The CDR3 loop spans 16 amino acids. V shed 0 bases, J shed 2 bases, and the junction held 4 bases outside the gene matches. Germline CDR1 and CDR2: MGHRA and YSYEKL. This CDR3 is CASSQEMTGGQETQYF. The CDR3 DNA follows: TGCGCCAGCAGCCAAGAGATGACAGGGGGACAAGAGACCCAGTACTTC.

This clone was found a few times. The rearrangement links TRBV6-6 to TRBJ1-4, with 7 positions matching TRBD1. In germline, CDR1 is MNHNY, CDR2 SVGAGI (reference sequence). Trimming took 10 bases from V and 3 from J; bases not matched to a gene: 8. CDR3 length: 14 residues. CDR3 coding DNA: TGTGCCATCCGGGACAGTCTCCCTAATGAAAAACTGTTTTTT. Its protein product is CAIRDSLPNEKLFF.

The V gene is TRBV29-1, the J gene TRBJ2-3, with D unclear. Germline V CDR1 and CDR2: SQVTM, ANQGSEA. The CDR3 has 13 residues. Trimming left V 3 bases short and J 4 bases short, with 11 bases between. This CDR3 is CSVEALTPDTQYF. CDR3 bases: TGCAGCGTTGAGGCCCTGACGCCAGATACGCAGTATTTT.

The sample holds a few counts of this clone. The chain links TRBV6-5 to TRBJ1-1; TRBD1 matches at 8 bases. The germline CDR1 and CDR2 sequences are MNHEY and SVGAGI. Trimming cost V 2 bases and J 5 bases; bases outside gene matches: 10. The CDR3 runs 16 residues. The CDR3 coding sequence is TGTGCCAGCAGTTACGGCCGGACAGGGACGAGGACTGAAGCTTTCTTT. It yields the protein CASSYGRTGTRTEAFF.

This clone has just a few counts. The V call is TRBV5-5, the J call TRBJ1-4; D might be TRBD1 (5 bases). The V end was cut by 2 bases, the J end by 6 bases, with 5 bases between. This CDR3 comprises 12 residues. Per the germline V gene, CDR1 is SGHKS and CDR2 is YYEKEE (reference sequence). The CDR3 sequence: CASSLQDEKLFF. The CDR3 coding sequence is TGTGCCAGCAGCTTACAGGATGAAAAACTGTTTTTT.

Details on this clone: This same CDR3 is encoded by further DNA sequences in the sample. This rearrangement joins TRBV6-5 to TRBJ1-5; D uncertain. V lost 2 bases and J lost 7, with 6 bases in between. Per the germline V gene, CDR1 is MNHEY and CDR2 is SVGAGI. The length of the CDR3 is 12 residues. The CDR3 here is CASSYPGQPQHF. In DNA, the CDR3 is TGTGCCAGCAGTTACCCTGGGCAGCCCCAGCATTTT.

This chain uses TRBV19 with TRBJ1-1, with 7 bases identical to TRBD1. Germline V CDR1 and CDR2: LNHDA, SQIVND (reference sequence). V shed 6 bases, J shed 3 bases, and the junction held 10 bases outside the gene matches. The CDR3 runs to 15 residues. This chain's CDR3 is CASSPIRGRDTEAFF. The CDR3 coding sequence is TGTGCCAGTAGCCCAATCAGGGGGAGGGACACTGAAGCTTTCTTT.

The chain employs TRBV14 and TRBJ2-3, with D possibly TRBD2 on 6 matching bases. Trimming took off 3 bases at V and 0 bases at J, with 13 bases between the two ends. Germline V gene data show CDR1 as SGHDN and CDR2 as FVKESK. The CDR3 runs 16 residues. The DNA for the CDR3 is TGTGCCAGCAGCCACCAGAAGACTAGGAGCACAGATACGCAGTATTTT. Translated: CASSHQKTRSTDTQYF.

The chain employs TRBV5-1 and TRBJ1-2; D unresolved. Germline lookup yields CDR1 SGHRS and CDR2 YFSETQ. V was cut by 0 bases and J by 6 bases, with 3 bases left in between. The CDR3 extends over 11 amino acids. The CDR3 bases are TGCGCCAGCAGCTTGGGACATGGCTACACCTTC. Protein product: CASSLGHGYTF.

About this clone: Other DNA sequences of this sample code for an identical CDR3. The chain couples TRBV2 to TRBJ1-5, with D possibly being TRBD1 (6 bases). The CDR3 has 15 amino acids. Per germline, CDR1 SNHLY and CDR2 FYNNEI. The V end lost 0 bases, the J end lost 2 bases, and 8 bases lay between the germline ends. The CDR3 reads CASSEASGGNQPQHF. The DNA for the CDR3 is TGTGCCAGCAGTGAAGCGTCAGGGGGCAATCAGCCCCAGCATTTT. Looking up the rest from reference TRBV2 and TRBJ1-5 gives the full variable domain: EPEVTQTPSHQVTQMGQEVILRCVPISNHLYFYWYRQILGQKVEFLVSFYNNEISEKSEIFDDQFSVERPDGSNFTLKIRSTKLEDSAMYFCASSEASGGNQPQHFGDGTRLSIL.

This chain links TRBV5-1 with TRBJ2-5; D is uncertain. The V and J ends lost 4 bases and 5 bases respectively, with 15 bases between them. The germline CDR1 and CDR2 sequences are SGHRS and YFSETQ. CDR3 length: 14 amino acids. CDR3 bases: TGCGCCAGCAGCCGCATCGAGGCATCGGAGACCCAGTACTTC. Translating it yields CASSRIEASETQYF.

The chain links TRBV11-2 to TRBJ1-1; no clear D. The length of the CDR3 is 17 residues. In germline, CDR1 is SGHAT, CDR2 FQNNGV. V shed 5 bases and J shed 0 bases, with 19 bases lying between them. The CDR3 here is CASSPPGGSYLNTEAFF. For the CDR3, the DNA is TGTGCCAGCAGCCCCCCAGGAGGGAGCTATTTGAACACTGAAGCTTTCTTT. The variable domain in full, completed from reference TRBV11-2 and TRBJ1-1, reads EAGVAQSPRYKIIEKRQSVAFWCNPISGHATLYWYQQILGQGPKLLIQFQNNGVVDDSQLPKDRFSAERLKGVDSTLKIQPAKLEDSAVYLCASSPPGGSYLNTEAFFGQGTRLTVV.

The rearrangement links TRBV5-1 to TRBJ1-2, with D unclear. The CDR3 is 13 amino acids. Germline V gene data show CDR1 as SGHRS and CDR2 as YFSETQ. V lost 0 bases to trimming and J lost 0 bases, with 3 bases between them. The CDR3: CASSLASNYGYTF. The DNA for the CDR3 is TGCGCCAGCAGCTTGGCCTCTAACTATGGCTACACCTTC.

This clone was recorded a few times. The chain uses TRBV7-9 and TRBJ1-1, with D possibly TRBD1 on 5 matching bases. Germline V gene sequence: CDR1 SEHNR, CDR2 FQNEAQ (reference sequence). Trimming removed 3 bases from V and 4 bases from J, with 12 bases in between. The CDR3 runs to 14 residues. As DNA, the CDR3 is TGTGCCAGCAGCTTGGGACTGAGAGGCACTGAAGCTTTCTTT. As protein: CASSLGLRGTEAFF. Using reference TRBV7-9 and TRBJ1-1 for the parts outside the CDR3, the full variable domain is DTGVSQNPRHKITKRGQNVTFRCDPISEHNRLYWYRQTLGQGPEFLTYFQNEAQLEKSRLLSDRFSAERPKGSFSTLEIQRTEQGDSAMYLCASSLGLRGTEAFFGQGTRLTVV.

In DNA form, the CDR3 reads TGTGCCAGCAGTGAACGGGGGGGCAGGGCAATGCGCACAGATACGCAGTATTTT. It encodes CASSERGGRAMRTDTQYF. The chain carries TRBV6-1 and TRBJ2-3, with 8 bases that match TRBD2. J gave up 1 base and V 2 bases, and 11 bases lay outside the gene matches. This CDR3 is built from 18 residues. Germline values: CDR1 MNHNS, CDR2 SASEGT.

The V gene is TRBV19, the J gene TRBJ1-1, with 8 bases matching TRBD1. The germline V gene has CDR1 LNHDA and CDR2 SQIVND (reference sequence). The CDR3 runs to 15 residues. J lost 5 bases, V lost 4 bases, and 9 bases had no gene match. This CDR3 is CASSRHGQGGTEAFF. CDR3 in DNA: TGTGCCAGTAGTAGACACGGACAGGGTGGAACTGAAGCTTTCTTT.